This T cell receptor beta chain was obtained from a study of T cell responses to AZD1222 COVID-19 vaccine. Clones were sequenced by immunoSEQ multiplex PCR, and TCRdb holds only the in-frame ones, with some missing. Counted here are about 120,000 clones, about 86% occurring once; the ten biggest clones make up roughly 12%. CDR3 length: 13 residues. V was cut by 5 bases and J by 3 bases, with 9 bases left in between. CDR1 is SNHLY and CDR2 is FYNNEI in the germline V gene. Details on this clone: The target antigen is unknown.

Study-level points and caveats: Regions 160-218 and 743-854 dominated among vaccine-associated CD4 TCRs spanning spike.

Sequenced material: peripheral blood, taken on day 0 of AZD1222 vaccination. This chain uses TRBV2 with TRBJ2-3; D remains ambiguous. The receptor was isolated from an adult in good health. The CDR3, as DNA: TGTGCCAGCAGTTCCGGCTTTACAGATACGCAGTATTTT. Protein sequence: CASSSGFTDTQYF.